These T cell receptor beta chains were read from a single sample in a study of blood T cell repertoires in COVID-19. Libraries were prepared by immunoSEQ multiplex PCR; TCRdb keeps only in-frame clonotypes and omits some of them. The sample holds about 200,000 clones, roughly four fifths seen once. The sample consisted of peripheral blood. These receptors all stem from a woman older than 75 with COVID-19, enrolled during active disease. CDR3s leave out the opening cysteine and the closing phenylalanine or tryptophan. Fields, in order: clone size, J gene, V gene, CDR3 protein. A row's size may be missing; if present it is once, few, many or a size class.

- | TRBJ1-6 | TRBV27 | ASSWGRENSPLH
- | TRBJ2-7 | TRBV2 | ASSTRQEQY
- | TRBJ2-1 | TRBV5-1 | ASSLTTSGNNEQF
- | TRBJ2-2 | TRBV3-1/TRBV3-2 | ASSQEGLVANTGELF
- | TRBJ2-7 | TRBV7-9 | ASSFMGTSSEQY
- | TRBJ2-7 | TRBV6-5 | ASTTRTGGDYEQY
- | TRBJ2-1 | TRBV5-1 | ASSPETGVSSYNEQF
- | TRBJ2-5 | TRBV6-2/TRBV6-3 | ASSYGGLAEETQY
- | TRBJ1-1 | TRBV19 | ASSPTDREWAF
- | TRBJ1-1 | TRBV7-9 | ASSRLRTGVMNTEAF
- | TRBJ1-3 | TRBV6-5 | ASRSYRAGNTIY
few | TRBJ1-1 | TRBV7-2 | ASSHPPTPEAF
- | TRBJ1-1 | TRBV5-6 | ASSSGQLNTEAF
- | TRBJ2-3 | TRBV7-6 | ASTPTGQVRNTDTQY
- | TRBJ2-7 | TRBV27 | ASRLTSGNYEQY
- | TRBJ2-3 | TRBV5-1 | ASSPGLAGEIWQY
once | TRBJ2-1 | TRBV3-1/TRBV3-2 | ASSAGTSGRAAV
- | TRBJ1-6 | TRBV14 | ASGRGTNSPLH
- | TRBJ1-2 | TRBV10-1 | ASPWEGLMGGYT
- | TRBJ2-1 | TRBV19 | ASRLAGGPSYNEQF
- | TRBJ2-7 | TRBV6-5 | ASSYRAGRSYEQY
- | TRBJ1-1 | TRBV6-2/TRBV6-3 | ASSYLGGNTEAF
- | TRBJ1-1 | TRBV3-1/TRBV3-2 | ASSQGTVKVEAF
- | TRBJ1-2 | TRBV28 | ASTTQGFGYDYGYT
- | TRBJ2-1 | TRBV25-1 | ASSQVGGSSYNEQF
- | TRBJ1-2 | TRBV5-1 | ASSTGGRDYGYT
- | TRBJ1-1 | TRBV7-9 | ASSPGRLTGTEAF
- | TRBJ2-3 | TRBV9 | ASSVGEGRDTQY
- | TRBJ2-5 | TRBV5-1 | ASSVTATGEETQY
- | TRBJ1-2 | TRBV4-1 | ASRRTGGYGYT
- | TRBJ1-4 | TRBV4-1 | ASSHPRGRLATNEKLF
- | TRBJ2-2 | TRBV13 | ASSSRTSGGPGELF
- | TRBJ1-6 | TRBV2 | ASSEGTGENSPLH
- | TRBJ2-7 | TRBV6-6 | ATRDRLSPSYEQY
few | TRBJ1-5 | TRBV30 | AWSVLRGIGPQH
- | TRBJ1-5 | TRBV24-1 | ATSDSRVTNQPQH
once | TRBJ1-1 | TRBV30 | AWNAGANTEAF
- | TRBJ2-3 | TRBV6-2/TRBV6-3 | ASSYVQGPSGRPQGADTQY
- | TRBJ1-4 | TRBV5-1 | ASSLDTPKEKLF
- | TRBJ2-1 | TRBV5-5 | ASSLGVAGDRREQF
once | TRBJ2-1 | TRBV4-1 | ASSQAGTGGFYNEQF
- | TRBJ1-2 | TRBV11-1 | ASSPKDSPYGYT
- | TRBJ1-1 | TRBV6-1 | ASSEQGGTEAF
- | TRBJ2-1 | TRBV5-1 | ASSTGGPRVEQF
- | TRBJ2-2 | TRBV5-1 | ASSPEPYTGELF
- | TRBJ1-1 | TRBV15 | ATSRTGLSTEAF
- | TRBJ1-4 | TRBV27 | ASSFWGTAKNEKLF